This T cell receptor beta chain came from a study of shared clonotypes between healthy human individuals (dated by TCRdb to between 2020 and 2021). With regard to the full study: A couple of women and a few men aged 18 to 49 years were included in the cohort. Per donor, three plates each were used for CD4 naive and CD4 memory, two for CD8 naive, and one for CD8 memory. To increase sequencing depth and limit assay-specific biases, TCR repertoire library preparation and sequencing were carried out by different laboratories using diverse techniques. To estimate repertoire size and how much clonotype sharing occurs between individuals, the study deeply sequenced the blood TCR repertoires of a handful of healthy adults. Between about 0.8 and 9 billion PBMCs per donor were obtained by leukapheresis. What the research found in general, with its limitations: When several donors were compared, the shared fraction of clonotypes was around 5.1% for naive CD4, around 4% for naive CD8, about 2.4% for memory CD4, and less than 0.45% for memory CD8. Based on pairwise subsampling, the degree of clonotype sharing among donors was expected to be affected by sequencing depth. Larger estimated clonotype richness was generally found for naive subsets than for memory subsets. The genetic and exposure-history diversity represented was limited by the small number of donors. Clonotypes shared by all four sorted-subset donors showed higher generation probabilities than non-shared clonotypes. Incomplete sequencing was indicated by rarefaction of sorted-subset datasets, despite the large sequencing depth. Sampling was restricted to blood, and TCR repertoires in tissue are likely to differ from TCR repertoires in blood.

Taken from cysteine to phenylalanine, the CDR3 has 12 residues. Only CDR3 DNA remains: 36 bases, in frame from the first base. Relative to germline, V is 2 bases shorter and J is 9 bases shorter, with 8 bases between their ends. The germline V gene specifies ENHRY as CDR1 and SYGVKD as CDR2. Using the deep immunoSEQ assay, multiplex PCR amplified TCR CDR3 regions from genomic DNA. For each cell subset, the extracted genomic DNA was distributed evenly across all wells of several immunoSEQ 96-well plates, and each plate served as one replicate. For sorted subsets, each replicate PCR was loaded with 200 ng genomic DNA, equivalent to some 27,000 T cell genomes. The purified libraries were quantified using a Qubit 3.0 fluorometer, sized with a Bioanalyzer 2100, and then quantified again using the KAPA Library Quantification kit. Every immunoSEQ 96-well plate was sequenced on a dedicated single-read 150-cycle Illumina NextSeq 550 flow cell. On the study's bioinformatics: Because only junctional sequences without quality scores were contained in the immunoSEQ output, filtering matching that applied to full-length reads could not be performed. Sequences were annotated with PyIR, a Python wrapper for IgBLAST v1.9, using IMGT germline references to assign V/J genes and CDR3. Reads with weak V/J assignments (E-value above 1e-6), missing CDR3, stop codons, out-of-frame junctions, or ambiguous translated residues were removed. V3J clonotypes were defined as sequences sharing the same inferred V gene, J gene, and CDR3 amino acid sequence. Percentage overlap between repertoires was calculated by dividing the number of shared unique clonotypes by the size of the smaller repertoire. Richness of each repertoire was evaluated using RTK rarefaction, the Chao1 estimator, and Recon v2.1 estimates of unobserved clonotypes. Generation probabilities for all TCRbeta clonotypes obtained by the gDNA method from several donors were computed using OLGA. Drawn from immuneACCESS, this table holds only the in-frame rearrangements with V and J called that TCRdb kept. Clones are partly lost; checked studies trace under half to an unresolved V gene and leave the rest unexplained. V and J calls and clone size are those listed in that table; D and trimming were worked out from the DNA. Recorded for this sample are roughly 640,000 clones; less than 85% of them occurred a single time. Roughly 1.7% of the sample comes from the top ten.

As concerns this clone: Its recognized antigen is unknown. Base qualities are not at hand, and no much larger clone is one base apart.

Donors were healthy HIV-negative adults with no recently reported acute infections or vaccinations. Only Caucasian adults living in Nashville, Tennessee, USA were represented among the donors. CD4+ T cells were enriched by magnetic negative selection; naive cells were then positively selected on CD45RA, and the negative fraction formed the memory subset. Blood was obtained by leukapheresis, after which PBMCs were separated by Ficoll-Histopaque density gradient centrifugation and cryopreserved in liquid nitrogen vapor phase. Purity and quantity of every magnetically sorted T cell population were checked by analytical flow cytometry. Each sorted fraction had its genomic DNA isolated and then quantified by UV absorbance on a Nanodrop 2000c.

The chain is made from TRBV10-3 and TRBJ1-5; the D gene cannot be named for sure. The sample was memory CD4+ T cells sorted from blood. Reading the label with the study, this specimen's cell subset or site is: CD45RA-negative fraction. This clonotype was obtained from a woman aged 30 to 39 in good health. The CDR3 is CAISELNGPQHF. The nucleotide sequence reads TGTGCCATCAGTGAGCTTAACGGGCCCCAGCATTTT.